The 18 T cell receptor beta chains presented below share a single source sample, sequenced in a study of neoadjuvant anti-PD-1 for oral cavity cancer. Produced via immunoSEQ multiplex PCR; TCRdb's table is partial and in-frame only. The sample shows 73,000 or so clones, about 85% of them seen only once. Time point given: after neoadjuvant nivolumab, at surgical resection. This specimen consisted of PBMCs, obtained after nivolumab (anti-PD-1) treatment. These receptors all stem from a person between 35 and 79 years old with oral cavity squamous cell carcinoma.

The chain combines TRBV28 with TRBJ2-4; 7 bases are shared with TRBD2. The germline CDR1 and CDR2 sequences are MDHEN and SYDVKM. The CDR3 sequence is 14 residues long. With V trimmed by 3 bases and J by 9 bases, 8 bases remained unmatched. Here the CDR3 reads CASSFQAGEGIQYF. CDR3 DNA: TGTGCCAGCAGTTTTCAGGCGGGAGAGGGCATTCAGTACTTC.

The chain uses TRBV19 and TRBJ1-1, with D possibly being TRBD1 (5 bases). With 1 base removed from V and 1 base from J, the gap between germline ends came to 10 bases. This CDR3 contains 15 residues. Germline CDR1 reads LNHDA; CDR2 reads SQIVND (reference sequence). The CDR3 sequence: CASSIGAGTNTEAFF. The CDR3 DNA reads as TGTGCCAGTAGTATAGGTGCAGGGACGAACACTGAAGCTTTCTTT.

This CDR3 reads CASSLTEASMNTEAFF. CDR3 nucleotide sequence: TGTGCCAGCAGCTTGACGGAAGCCTCAATGAACACTGAAGCTTTCTTT. The chain uses TRBV5-4 and TRBJ1-1; the D is unclear. Per the germline V gene, CDR1 is SGHNT and CDR2 is YYREEE (reference sequence). The ends were cut back, 1 base at V and 0 bases at J, with 13 bases in the middle. CDR3 length equals 16 residues. The entire variable domain, with the rest obtained from reference TRBV5-4 and TRBJ1-1, is as follows: ETGVTQSPTHLIKTRGQQVTLRCSSQSGHNTVSWYQQALGQGPQFIFQYYREEENGRGNFPPRFSGLQFPNYSSELNVNALELDDSALYLCASSLTEASMNTEAFFGQGTRLTVV.

This CDR3 reads CASSMGAAGVQFF. The CDR3 DNA follows: TGTGCCAGTAGTATGGGAGCTGCTGGGGTGCAGTTCTTC. This sequence joins TRBV19 and TRBJ2-1; D is possibly TRBD2 (5 bases). Per germline, CDR1 LNHDA and CDR2 SQIVND (reference sequence). V was cut by 3 bases and J by 12 bases, with 15 bases left in between. CDR3 length: 13 amino acids.

CDR3 residues: CASSERGQGTEAFF. CDR3 sequence (DNA): TGTGCCAGCAGTGAGAGGGGGCAAGGAACTGAAGCTTTCTTT. The chain is built from TRBV6-1 and TRBJ1-1, with TRBD1 matching over 7 bases. The germline V gene encodes CDR1 MNHNS and CDR2 SASEGT. With 3 bases clipped from V and 5 bases from J, the junction kept 6 bases outside the gene matches. CDR3 length: 14 residues.

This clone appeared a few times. The CDR3 here is CAISEGLGAQPQHF. The CDR3 nucleotides are TGTGCCATCAGTGAGGGTCTAGGGGCACAGCCCCAGCATTTT. The chain couples TRBV10-3 to TRBJ1-5; D is perhaps TRBD1 (5 bases). Germline assignment: CDR1 ENHRY and CDR2 SYGVKD. Trimming took 2 bases from V and 7 from J, leaving 12 bases between them. The CDR3 is made up of 14 amino acids.

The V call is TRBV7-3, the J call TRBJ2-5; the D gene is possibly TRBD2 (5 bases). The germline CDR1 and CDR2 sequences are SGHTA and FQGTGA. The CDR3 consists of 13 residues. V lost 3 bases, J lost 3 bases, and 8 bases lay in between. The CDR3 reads CASSLGVEETQYF. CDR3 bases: TGTGCCAGCAGCTTGGGAGTGGAAGAGACCCAGTACTTC.

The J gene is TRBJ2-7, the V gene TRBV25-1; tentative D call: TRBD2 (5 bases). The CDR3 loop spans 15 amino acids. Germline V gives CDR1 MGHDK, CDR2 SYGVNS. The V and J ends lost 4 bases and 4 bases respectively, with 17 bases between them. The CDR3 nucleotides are TGTGCCAGCAGTGGAGAGGCGGCCCCGGGGTACGAGCAGTACTTC. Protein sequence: CASSGEAAPGYEQYF.

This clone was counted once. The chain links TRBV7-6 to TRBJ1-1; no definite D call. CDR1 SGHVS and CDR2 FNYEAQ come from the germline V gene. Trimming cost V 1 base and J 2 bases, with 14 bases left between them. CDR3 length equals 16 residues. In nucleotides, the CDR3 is TGTGCCAGCAGCTTAGGAGGGAGTAGGGCCAACACTGAAGCTTTCTTT. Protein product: CASSLGGSRANTEAFF.

CDR3 nucleotides: TGCGCCAGCAGCTTGGTAACAGGGGCGCAAGATACGCAGTATTTT. This translates into CASSLVTGAQDTQYF. The V call is TRBV5-1, the J call TRBJ2-3; TRBD1 matches 7 bases. The germline V gene has CDR1 SGHRS and CDR2 YFSETQ. Germline trimming cut 0 bases from V and 5 bases from J; bases unmatched to any gene: 6. This CDR3 contains 15 residues. Using reference TRBV5-1 and TRBJ2-3 for the parts outside the CDR3, the full variable domain is KAGVTQTPRYLIKTRGQQVTLSCSPISGHRSVSWYQQTPGQGLQFLFEYFSETQRNKGNFPGRFSGRQFSNSRSEMNVSTLELGDSALYLCASSLVTGAQDTQYFGPGTRLTVL.

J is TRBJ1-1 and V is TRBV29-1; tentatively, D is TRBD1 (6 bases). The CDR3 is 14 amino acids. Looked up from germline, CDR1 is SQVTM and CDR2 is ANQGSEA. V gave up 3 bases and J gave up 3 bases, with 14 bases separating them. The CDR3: CSVEGLYRDTEAFF. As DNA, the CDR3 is TGCAGCGTTGAGGGCCTCTACAGGGACACTGAAGCTTTCTTT.

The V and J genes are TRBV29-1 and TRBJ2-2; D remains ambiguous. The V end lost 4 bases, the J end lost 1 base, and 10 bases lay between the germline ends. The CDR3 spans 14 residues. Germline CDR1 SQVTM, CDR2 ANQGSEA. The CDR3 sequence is CSVVGPGNTGELFF. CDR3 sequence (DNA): TGCAGCGTTGTAGGACCTGGGAACACCGGGGAGCTGTTTTTT.

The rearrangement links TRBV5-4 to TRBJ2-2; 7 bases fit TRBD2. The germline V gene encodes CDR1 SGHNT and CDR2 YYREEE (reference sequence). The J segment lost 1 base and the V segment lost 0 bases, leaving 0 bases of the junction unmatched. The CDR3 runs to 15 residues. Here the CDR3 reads CASSLAGGNTGELFF. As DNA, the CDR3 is TGTGCCAGCAGCTTGGCGGGAGGGAACACCGGGGAGCTGTTTTTT.

CDR3 bases: TGTGCCAGCAGCTTAAGCCTAGCGGGAGCCGGTGAGCAGTTCTTC. Amino acid sequence: CASSLSLAGAGEQFF. The chain links TRBV7-8 to TRBJ2-1, with TRBD2 identical over 10 bases. The ends lost 2 bases at V and 9 bases at J; junction bases unmatched: 7. Per germline, CDR1 SGHVS and CDR2 FQNEAQ. The CDR3 totals 15 residues. Full variable domain (missing parts from reference TRBV7-8 and TRBJ2-1): GAGVSQSPRYKVAKRGQDVALRCDPISGHVSLFWYQQALGQGPEFLTYFQNEAQLDKSGLPSDRFFAERPEGSVSTLKIQRTQQEDSAVYLCASSLSLAGAGEQFFGPGTRLTVL.

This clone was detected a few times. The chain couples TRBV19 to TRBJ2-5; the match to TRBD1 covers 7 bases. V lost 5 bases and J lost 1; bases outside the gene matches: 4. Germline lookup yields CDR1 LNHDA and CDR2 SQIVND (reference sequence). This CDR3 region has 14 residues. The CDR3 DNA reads TGTGCCAGTAGTTTCGGGACAGTCCAAGAGACCCAGTACTTC. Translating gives CASSFGTVQETQYF.

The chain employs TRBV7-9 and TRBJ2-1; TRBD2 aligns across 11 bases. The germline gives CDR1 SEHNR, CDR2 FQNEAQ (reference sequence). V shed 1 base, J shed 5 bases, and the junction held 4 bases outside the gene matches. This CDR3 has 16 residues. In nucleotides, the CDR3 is TGTGCCAGCAGCTTAGGGGGGACTAGCGGTAACAATGAGCAGTTCTTC. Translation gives CASSLGGTSGNNEQFF.

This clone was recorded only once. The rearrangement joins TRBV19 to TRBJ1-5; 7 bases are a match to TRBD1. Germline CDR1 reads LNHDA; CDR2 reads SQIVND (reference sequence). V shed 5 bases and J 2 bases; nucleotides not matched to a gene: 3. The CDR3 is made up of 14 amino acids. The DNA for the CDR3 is TGTGCCAGTAGTGATACAGGGGGCAATCAGCCCCAGCATTTT. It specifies CASSDTGGNQPQHF.

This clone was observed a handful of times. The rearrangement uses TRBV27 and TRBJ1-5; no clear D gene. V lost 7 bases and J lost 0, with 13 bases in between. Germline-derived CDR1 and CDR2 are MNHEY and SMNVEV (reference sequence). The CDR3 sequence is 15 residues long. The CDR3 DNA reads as TGTGCCAGCAAGGTGGCAGGTCTTAGCAATCAGCCCCAGCATTTT. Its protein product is CASKVAGLSNQPQHF.